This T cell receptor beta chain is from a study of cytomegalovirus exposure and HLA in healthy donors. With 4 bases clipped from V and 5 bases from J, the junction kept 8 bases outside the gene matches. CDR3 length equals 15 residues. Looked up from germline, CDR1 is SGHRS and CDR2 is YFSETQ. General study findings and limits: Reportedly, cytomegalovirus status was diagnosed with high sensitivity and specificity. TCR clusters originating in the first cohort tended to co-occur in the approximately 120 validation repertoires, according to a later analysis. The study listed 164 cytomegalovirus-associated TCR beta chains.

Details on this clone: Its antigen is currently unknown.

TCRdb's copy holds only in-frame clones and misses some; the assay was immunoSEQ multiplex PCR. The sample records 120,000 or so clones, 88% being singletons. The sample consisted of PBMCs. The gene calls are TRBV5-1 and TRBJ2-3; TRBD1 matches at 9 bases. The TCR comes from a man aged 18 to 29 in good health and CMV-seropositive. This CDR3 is CASSRPGQGEDTQYF. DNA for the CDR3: TGCGCCAGCAGCCGGCCGGGACAGGGAGAAGATACGCAGTATTTT.